This T cell receptor beta chain derives from a study of blood T cell repertoires in COVID-19. Study-level background: The origin of the acute and convalescent COVID-19 samples was the United States, Italy and Spain.

Recovery meant two consecutive negative NP/OP PCR tests, professional clearance, or resolved symptoms. TCRdb's table, derived via immunoSEQ multiplex PCR, lists solely in-frame clones and lacks some. The sample comprises some 300,000 clones, over 75% of which are singletons, and approximately 1% rests with the top ten. CDR1 and CDR2 (germline): SGHVS, FNYEAQ. CDR3 length: 16 amino acids. The V and J ends lost 3 bases and 3 bases, in that order; junction bases with no gene match: 4. Sequenced: PBMCs or T cells enriched from blood (not recorded which). The chain links TRBV7-6 to TRBJ2-2; 10 bases match TRBD1. The sequence was collected from a woman aged 25 to 45 who had recovered from COVID-19. The CDR3: CASSLGQGSDTGELFF. CDR3 in DNA: TGTGCCAGCAGCTTGGGACAGGGGAGTGACACCGGGGAGCTGTTTTTT.